This T cell receptor (beta chain) was recorded in a study of T cells in Graves' hyperthyroidism and ophthalmopathy. Together with thyroid ultrasound, orbital computed tomography, serum thyroxine and TRAb, clinical symptoms were used for diagnoses. This clonotype was seen repeatedly, ten times or more. V dropped 5 bases and J dropped 4; count of bases not matched to a gene: 4. Looked up from germline, CDR1 is SEHNR and CDR2 is FQNEAQ (reference sequence). CDR3 length: 13 amino acids. The source material, RNA transcripts, was used to amplify TCR beta CDR3 regions. An initial round of RT-PCR targeting the TCR CDR3 relied on the HTBI primer set. TCRdb redid the calling of the multiplex PCR reads with MiXCR, one entry per CDR3 protein. The sample has around 420,000 distinct CDR3 sequences, less than 20% seen once; the top ten hold approximately 14%.

The V gene is TRBV7-9, the J gene TRBJ1-2; TRBD1 aligns across 7 bases. The sequence was collected from a woman aged 18-29 years with Graves' hyperthyroidism. Material for sequencing was blood. The CDR3 here is CASSIRQGYGYTF. Written as DNA, the CDR3 is TGTGCCAGCAGCATTCGACAGGGCTATGGCTACACCTTC. The whole variable domain, filled in from reference TRBV7-9 and TRBJ1-2, reads DTGVSQNPRHKITKRGQNVTFRCDPISEHNRLYWYRQTLGQGPEFLTYFQNEAQLEKSRLLSDRFSAERPKGSFSTLEIQRTEQGDSAMYLCASSIRQGYGYTFGSGTRLTVV.